The source of this T cell receptor (beta chain) is a study of cytomegalovirus exposure and HLA in healthy donors. Amplification used 60 Vbeta primers and 13 Jbeta primers. Some clones are missing from TCRdb's copy, which holds only in-frame ones; the method was immunoSEQ multiplex PCR. The sample comprises approximately 72,000 clones, about 78% of which are singletons, and less than 6% rests with the top ten. The sequence derives from a male donor in good health and CMV-seropositive. The material sequenced was PBMCs.

In DNA, the CDR3 is TGTGCCAGCAGCAAAACCGGACTTGGCTACGAGCAGTACTTC. This gives the protein CASSKTGLGYEQYF. V and J are TRBV6-5 and TRBJ2-7; D possibly corresponds to TRBD2 (5 bases). Trimming stripped 6 bases from V and 3 bases from J, with 15 bases between. Germline assignment: CDR1 MNHEY and CDR2 SVGAGI. CDR3 length equals 14 residues.